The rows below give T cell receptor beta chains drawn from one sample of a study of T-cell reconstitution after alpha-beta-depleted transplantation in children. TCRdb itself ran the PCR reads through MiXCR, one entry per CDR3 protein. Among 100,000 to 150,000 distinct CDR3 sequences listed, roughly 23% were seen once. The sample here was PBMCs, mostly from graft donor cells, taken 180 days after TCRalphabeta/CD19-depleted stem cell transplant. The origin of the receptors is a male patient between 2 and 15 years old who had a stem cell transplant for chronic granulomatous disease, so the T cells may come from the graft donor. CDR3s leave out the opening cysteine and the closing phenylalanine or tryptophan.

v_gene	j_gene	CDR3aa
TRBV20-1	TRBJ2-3	SASHGASVSTDTQY
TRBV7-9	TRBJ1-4	ASMGEKLF
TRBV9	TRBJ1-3	ASSVATRDRGALGNTIY
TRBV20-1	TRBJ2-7	SASGRGSYEQY
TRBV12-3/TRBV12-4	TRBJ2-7	ASSFGTSGKGEQY
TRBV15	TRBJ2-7	ATSDLNYEQY
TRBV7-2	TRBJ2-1	ASSAGSDSNEQF
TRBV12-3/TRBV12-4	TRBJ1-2	ASSIDNYGYT
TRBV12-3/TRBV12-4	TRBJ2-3	ASTRGGFTDTQY
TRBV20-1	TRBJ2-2	SGGLGAGNTGELF
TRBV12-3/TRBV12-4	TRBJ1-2	ASSLNWVGYGYT
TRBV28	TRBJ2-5	ASTLPGGETQY
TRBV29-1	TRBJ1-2	SGLTGTYGYT
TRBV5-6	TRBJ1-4	ASSSPGQGNEKLF
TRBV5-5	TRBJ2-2	ASSLLPTGVRTGELF
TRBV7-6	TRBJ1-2	ASSLQGGYGYT
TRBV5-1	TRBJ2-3	ASSLGTLKAGLTDTQY
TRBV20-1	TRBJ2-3	SARDLGRSTDTQY
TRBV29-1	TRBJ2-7	SVVSQPLYEQY
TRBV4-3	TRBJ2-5	ASSPGRGGPQETQY